This TCR beta chain was documented in a study of OX40 agonist ivuxolimab in advanced cancers. Study-wide points: Not determined was the antigen specificity of the expanded peripheral T cells.

V lost 5 bases, J lost 1 base, and 2 bases stayed unmatched. Germline loops: CDR1 SGHVS, CDR2 FQNEAQ. The CDR3 has 14 residues. Method: immunoSEQ multiplex PCR; TCRdb's copy keeps in-frame clones and lacks some. The sample contains tens of thousands of clones, 85% to 90% of which appear only once. A word on this clone: The antigen remains undetermined.

Sequenced here: CD4+ or CD8+ T cells sorted from blood, sampled in a trial of the OX40 agonist ivuxolimab. The sequence was collected from an adult with an advanced solid tumor such as melanoma, head and neck, liver or kidney cancer. The V and J genes are TRBV7-8 and TRBJ1-3, with 7 bases identical to TRBD1. CDR3 residues: CASSLTGSGNTIYF. The CDR3 nucleotides read TGTGCCAGCAGCCTGACAGGGTCTGGAAACACCATATATTTT.